This T cell receptor (beta chain) was identified in a study of cytomegalovirus exposure and HLA in healthy donors. The PCR employed 60 Vbeta primers together with 13 Jbeta primers. Sequencing was performed with immunoSEQ multiplex PCR; in TCRdb, only in-frame clones are kept and a portion is missing. The clone table shows 60,000 to 70,000 clones, with the ten largest holding roughly 4.8%. Germline loops: CDR1 MGHRA, CDR2 YSYEKL. V lost 0 bases and J lost 0; bases outside the gene matches: 7. The CDR3 covers 18 residues. This clonotype originated in a man younger than 45 in good health and CMV-seropositive. The genes are TRBV4-1 and TRBJ2-2, with TRBD1 matching over 7 bases. Sequenced input: PBMCs. The CDR3 loop is CASSQEGTVVANTGELFF. The CDR3 DNA is TGCGCCAGCAGCCAAGAAGGGACAGTCGTGGCGAACACCGGGGAGCTGTTTTTT.